A selection of T cell receptor beta chains follows, all from one sample in a study of post-analysis software for immune sequencing data. TCRdb reprocessed the PCR reads with MiXCR, giving one entry per CDR3 protein. The sample has roughly 670,000 distinct CDR3 sequences; around 64% are singletons. The specimen sequenced was blood. Source of these receptors: a girl aged 2 to 10 with multiple sclerosis. The conserved cysteine and the conserved F or W are not part of the CDR3 here. Each record gives: clone size, V gene, J gene, CDR3 protein. Clone size, where shown, is once, few, many, or a class for clones that have expanded.

few	TRBV7-8	TRBJ2-3	ASSSSGTSRADTQY
.	TRBV20-1	TRBJ1-2	SAYGPGQGGFNYGYT
few	TRBV10-3	TRBJ1-2	AIRTGTYIREGYT
.	TRBV30	TRBJ2-3	AWSSPSTDTQY
.	TRBV7-2	TRBJ1-1	ASSTRGAAEAF
.	TRBV7-2	TRBJ2-3	ASSWGTVTSTDTQY
.	TRBV10-1	TRBJ2-3	ASSELHDSADTQY
.	TRBV12-3/TRBV12-4	TRBJ2-1	ASSYRDLPYNEQF
.	TRBV6-5	TRBJ2-3	ASSWQEGTDTQY
.	TRBV5-5	TRBJ2-7	ASSSGGGISSNEQY
few	TRBV12-3/TRBV12-4	TRBJ2-7	ASSIRDGSYEQY
.	TRBV4-1	TRBJ1-1	ASSQDPGMNTEAF
.	TRBV20-1	.	GARDDRSIGREEETQY
.	TRBV12-3/TRBV12-4	TRBJ2-7	ASSSSGMSLEQY
.	TRBV6-6	TRBJ1-2	ASSSEGVHYGYT
.	TRBV20-1	TRBJ2-1	SADDSNEQF
once	TRBV29-1	.	SVVLAGRRETQY
few	TRBV20-1	TRBJ2-5	CARDPLAGGPETQY
.	TRBV29-1	TRBJ2-3	SLEGGVSGGDTQY
.	TRBV5-5	TRBJ2-1	ASSLLAGGPSYNEQF
.	TRBV20-1	TRBJ2-3	SVVSGRYTDTQY
.	TRBV29-1	TRBJ2-7	SVIRALDEQY
.	TRBV6-1	TRBJ2-3	ASSEREDSTDTQY
.	TRBV30	TRBJ1-1	AWSNTEAF
.	TRBV7-6	TRBJ2-7	AGSPRASGLSSYEQY
few	TRBV6-5	TRBJ1-2	ASSYSVGTEGSYT
.	TRBV6-5	TRBJ2-1	ARGTGGGDEQL
many	TRBV7-9	TRBJ1-1	ASSLVNTEAF
.	TRBV15	TRBJ1-1	ATSRDFAGESF
few	TRBV3-1	TRBJ1-2	ASSQVGGSANYGYT
.	TRBV2	TRBJ2-5	ASSGEAGGRETQY
.	TRBV20-1	TRBJ1-2	SARPPDQDRGYYGYT
once	TRBV20-1	TRBJ2-1	SARSGGGSEQF
.	TRBV4-2	TRBJ2-3	ASSQVRSGLAGTDTQY
.	TRBV5-5	TRBJ2-1	ASSYGTSGRANEQF
once	TRBV20-1	TRBJ1-5	SARGGDSYQPQH
few	TRBV12-3/TRBV12-4	TRBJ2-5	ASSSGTSGGETQY
.	TRBV5-5	TRBJ2-7	ASSSGTSDAYEQY
.	TRBV7-2	TRBJ2-1	ASSLRTSGYNEQF
.	TRBV11-2	TRBJ2-5	ASGLGRTTQETQY
few	TRBV5-1	.	ASSLGIQTVSYEQY
.	TRBV2	TRBJ2-2	ASSAGARTGELF
.	TRBV4-3	TRBJ1-6	ASSQWTGGMSSYNSPLH
.	TRBV15	TRBJ2-1	ATSATGGVGLQF
few	TRBV5-1	TRBJ1-1	ASSLAMGGPNTEAF
.	TRBV15	TRBJ1-2	ATSRGQIRGYT
.	TRBV30	TRBJ1-2	AWSAGGGERHHGYT
.	TRBV11-2	TRBJ1-2	ASSTRLTGGGYT
.	TRBV2	TRBJ2-1	ASIPGPYNEQF
few	TRBV29-1	TRBJ1-2	SAAANYGYT
few	TRBV4-1	TRBJ1-2	ASSQGQLNYGYT
.	TRBV4-1	TRBJ2-7	ASSQVAGGLAYEQY